Listed below are T cell receptor beta chains from one sample, sequenced in a study of patients and donors after allogeneic stem cell transplantation. TCRdb passed the RT-PCR reads through MiXCR, listing each CDR3 protein once. The table records 390,000 or so distinct CDR3 sequences, approximately 16% of them present only once. The sequenced sample consisted of blood, either unsorted or a sorted T cell fraction (not recorded which). These receptors came from a human donor who was either an allogeneic HSCT recipient or a stem cell or donor lymphocyte infusion donor (not recorded which). It is not recorded whose cells these are; they may come from a transplant donor. Each CDR3 is given without its conserved first and last residue.

>TRBV20-1|TRBJ2-6
SARLSTGANVLT
>TRBV27|TRBJ1-1
ASTSGALNTEAF
>TRBV5-1|TRBJ1-2
ASSPDGTNGYT
>TRBV19|TRBJ2-1
ASSIGMGSGFNEQF
>TRBV12-3/TRBV12-4|TRBJ1-1
ASSQDRGIGSTPEAF
>TRBV6-2/TRBV6-3|TRBJ2-1
ASRETSNNEQF
>TRBV25-1|TRBJ2-5
ASSDLSYQETQY
>TRBV9|TRBJ2-5
ASSSRLAGMTQY
>TRBV7-7|TRBJ2-2
ASSPGLARPGFANTGELF
>TRBV7-9|TRBJ1-2
ASSLPDLYGYT
>TRBV11-2|TRBJ2-1
ASSRPTSGIGPYNEQF
>TRBV24-1|TRBJ2-2
ATSREGMNTGELF
>TRBV25-1|TRBJ1-5
ASSPDKGGNQPQH
>TRBV12-3/TRBV12-4|TRBJ2-2
ASSRGGENTGELF
>TRBV6-1|TRBJ1-2
ASRREVRVDYGYT
>TRBV14|TRBJ2-5
ASSRRHWSPSNQETQY
>TRBV20-1|TRBJ1-5
SARQGNAQPQH
>TRBV30|TRBJ2-2
AWREIPTGELF
>TRBV5-1|TRBJ1-2
ASSEGGGIDGYT
>TRBV28|TRBJ2-7
ASSGQGRGSYEQY
>TRBV6-1|TRBJ1-1
ASGDRRGRNTEAF
>TRBV15|TRBJ2-7
ATSTGSYEQY
>TRBV6-1|TRBJ2-7
ASRKPVTYEQY
>TRBV12-3/TRBV12-4|TRBJ1-1
ASTSTREGAF
>TRBV5-1|TRBJ2-1
ASSHSGIGNNEQF
>TRBV19|TRBJ1-2
ASSLGQGSGYT
>TRBV7-2|TRBJ1-5
ASSLEGTGNQPQH
>TRBV11-1|TRBJ2-1
ASSYLRTSGSRRNEQF
>TRBV12-3/TRBV12-4|TRBJ1-5
ASLSGGRGLGQPQH